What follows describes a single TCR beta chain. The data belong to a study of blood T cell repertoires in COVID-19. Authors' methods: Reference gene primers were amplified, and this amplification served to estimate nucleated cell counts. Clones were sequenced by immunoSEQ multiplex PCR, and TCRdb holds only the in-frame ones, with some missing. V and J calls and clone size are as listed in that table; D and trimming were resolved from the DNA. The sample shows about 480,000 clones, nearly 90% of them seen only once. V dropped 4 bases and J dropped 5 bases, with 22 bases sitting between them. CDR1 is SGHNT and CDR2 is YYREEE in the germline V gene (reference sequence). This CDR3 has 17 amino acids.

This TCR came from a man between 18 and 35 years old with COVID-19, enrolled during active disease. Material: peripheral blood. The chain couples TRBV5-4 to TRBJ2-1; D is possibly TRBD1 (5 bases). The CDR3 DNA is TGTGCCAGCAGCCAGGGCCCCCAACCTTCAGAGGACAATGAGCAGTTCTTC. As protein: CASSQGPQPSEDNEQFF.